Listed below are T cell receptor beta chains from one sample, sequenced in a study of CD8+ T cells in alopecia areata. TCRdb's table, derived via immunoSEQ multiplex PCR, lists solely in-frame clones and lacks some. This table holds a few hundred thousand clones, more than 60% found once. The specimen was CD4+ T cells sorted from blood, collected at week 44, from a patient treated with tofacitinib. These receptors all stem from a human donor with alopecia areata. The CDR3 runs from the conserved cysteine through the conserved F or W. A D gene is named only where the DNA matches it firmly. Rows give clone size only sometimes, using once, few, many, or a class for an expanded clone.

-	TRBD1	TRBV5-1	TRBJ1-2	CASRITGDYGYTF	TGCGCCAGCAGGATAACAGGGGATTATGGCTACACCTTC
few	TRBD1	TRBV29-1	TRBJ2-7	CSVSRSGGEQYF	TGCAGCGTTTCTAGGTCAGGGGGCGAGCAGTACTTC
-	TRBD1	TRBV2	TRBJ1-6	CASSAPGTVASPLHF	TGTGCCAGCAGTGCCCCCGGGACAGTCGCTTCACCCCTCCACTTT
-	-	TRBV7-6	TRBJ2-7	CASSLAINYEQYF	TGTGCCAGCAGCTTAGCCATCAACTACGAGCAGTACTTC
-	-	TRBV6-6	TRBJ1-6	CASSYSGVAPLHF	TGTGCCAGCAGTTACTCGGGCGTCGCCCCCCTCCACTTT
-	TRBD2	TRBV30	TRBJ2-1	CAWSSGLAVNEQFF	TGTGCCTGGTCATCGGGACTAGCGGTCAATGAGCAGTTCTTC
-	TRBD1	TRBV5-6	TRBJ1-3	CASSLDRGLHTIYF	TGTGCCAGCAGCTTGGACAGGGGGCTTCACACCATATATTTT
-	TRBD2	TRBV5-1	TRBJ2-4	CASSSGTSRNIQYF	TGCGCCAGCAGCTCCGGGACTAGCCGCAACATTCAGTACTTC
-	-	TRBV30	TRBJ2-5	CAWSVGQGWTQYF	TGTGCCTGGAGTGTAGGGCAGGGGTGGACCCAGTACTTC
-	-	TRBV15	TRBJ2-7	CATSRVTGTLSEQYF	TGTGCCACCAGCAGAGTAACGGGGACGTTATCCGAGCAGTACTTC
few	-	TRBV29-1	TRBJ1-4	CSGRLNEKLFF	TGCAGCGGTCGTCTTAATGAAAAACTGTTTTTT
-	-	TRBV14	TRBJ2-1	CASSQSGGAANEQFF	TGTGCCAGCAGCCAATCTGGCGGGGCCGCCAATGAGCAGTTCTTC
-	-	TRBV29-1	TRBJ2-5	CSVDGNGETQYF	TGCAGCGTTGATGGAAACGGAGAGACCCAGTACTTC
-	TRBD1	TRBV5-1	TRBJ1-5	CASSWDSYQPQHF	TGCGCCAGCAGCTGGGACAGCTATCAGCCCCAGCATTTT
once	-	TRBV7-2	TRBJ1-3	CASSLGGVVGGNTIYF	TGTGCCAGCAGCTTAGGCGGGGTGGTTGGTGGAAACACCATATATTTT
few	-	TRBV29-1	TRBJ2-5	CSVEGGEVGETQYF	TGCAGCGTTGAAGGTGGGGAAGTGGGGGAGACCCAGTACTTC
-	-	TRBV14	TRBJ2-3	CASSRGGTRVDTQYF	TGTGCCAGCAGCCGCGGCGGGACTCGCGTGGATACGCAGTATTTT
-	TRBD2	TRBV5-1	TRBJ2-1	CASSGRKSGDSYNEQFF	TGCGCCAGCAGTGGGCGAAAGAGCGGGGACTCCTACAATGAGCAGTTCTTC
-	-	TRBV7-2	TRBJ2-7	CASSGRQGHEQYF	TGTGCCAGCAGCGGACGGCAGGGGCACGAGCAGTACTTC
-	TRBD1	TRBV7-7	TRBJ2-5	CASSPGQGFETQYF	TGTGCCAGCAGTCCGGGACAGGGCTTCGAGACCCAGTACTTC
few	-	TRBV11-2	TRBJ2-5	CASSLDETQYF	TGTGCCAGCAGCTTAGACGAGACCCAGTACTTC
-	-	TRBV2	TRBJ1-2	CASSKESYGYTF	TGTGCCAGCAGTAAAGAAAGCTATGGCTACACCTTC
few	-	TRBV29-1	TRBJ2-7	CSVEAAGRSYEQYF	TGCAGCGTTGAAGCGGCGGGGCGCTCCTACGAGCAGTACTTC
-	TRBD1	TRBV30	TRBJ2-2	CAWSVRGQGNSGELFF	TGTGCCTGGAGTGTACGGGGACAGGGGAACAGCGGGGAGCTGTTTTTT
few	-	TRBV5-6	TRBJ1-1	CASSFSWLVMNTEAFF	TGTGCCAGCAGCTTTTCCTGGTTGGTAATGAACACTGAAGCTTTCTTT
-	-	TRBV7-9	TRBJ1-4	CASSLVSGNEKLFF	TGTGCCAGCAGCTTAGTTTCTGGGAATGAAAAACTGTTTTTT
few	-	TRBV9	TRBJ2-1	CASSVIPKNYNEQFF	TGTGCCAGCAGCGTTATACCCAAGAACTACAATGAGCAGTTCTTC
-	-	TRBV29-1	TRBJ1-1	CSDEDTRAFF	TGCAGCGATGAGGACACTCGAGCTTTCTTT
-	-	TRBV5-1	TRBJ2-3	CASSRDTDTQYF	TGCGCCAGCAGCCGAGACACAGATACGCAGTATTTT
-	TRBD1	TRBV4-3	TRBJ1-4	CASSQGGRGRGEKLFF	TGCGCCAGCAGCCAAGGAGGCAGGGGGAGAGGTGAAAAACTGTTTTTT
-	TRBD1	TRBV11-3	TRBJ1-4	CASSPRRQGNEKLFF	TGTGCCAGCAGCCCCCGAAGACAGGGGAATGAAAAACTGTTTTTT
-	-	TRBV6-5	TRBJ2-3	CASSYYSQGGDTQYF	TGTGCCAGCAGTTATTATTCACAGGGAGGAGATACGCAGTATTTT